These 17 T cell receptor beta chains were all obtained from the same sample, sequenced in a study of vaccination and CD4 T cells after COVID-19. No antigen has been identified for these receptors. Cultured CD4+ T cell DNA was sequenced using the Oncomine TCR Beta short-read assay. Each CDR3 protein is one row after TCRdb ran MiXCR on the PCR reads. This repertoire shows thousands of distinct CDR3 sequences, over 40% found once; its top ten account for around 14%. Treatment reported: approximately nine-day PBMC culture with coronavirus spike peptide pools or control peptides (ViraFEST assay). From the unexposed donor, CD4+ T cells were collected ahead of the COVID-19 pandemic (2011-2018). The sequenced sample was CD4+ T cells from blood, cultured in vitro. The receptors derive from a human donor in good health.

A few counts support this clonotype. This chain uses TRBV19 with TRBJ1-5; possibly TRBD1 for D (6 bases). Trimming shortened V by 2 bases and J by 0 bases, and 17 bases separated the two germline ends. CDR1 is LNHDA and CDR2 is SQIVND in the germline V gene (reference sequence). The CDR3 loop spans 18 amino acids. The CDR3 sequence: CASSITFGQLYSNQPQHF. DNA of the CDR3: TGTGCCAGTAGTATAACCTTTGGACAGCTTTATAGCAATCAGCCCCAGCATTTT. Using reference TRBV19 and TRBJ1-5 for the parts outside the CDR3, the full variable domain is DGGITQSPKYLFRKEGQNVTLSCEQNLNHDAMYWYRQDPGQGLRLIYYSQIVNDFQKGDIAEGYSVSREKKESFPLTVTSAQKNPTAFYLCASSITFGQLYSNQPQHFGDGTRLSIL.

CDR3 amino acids: CASSLSATYGAFF. The DNA for the CDR3 is TGTGCCAGCAGTTTAAGTGCCACGTATGGTGCTTTCTTT. The chain joins TRBV27 to TRBJ1-1; D not certain. V lost 2 bases to trimming and J lost 11 bases, with 15 bases between them. Germline CDR1 is MNHEY and CDR2 is SMNVEV (reference sequence). The CDR3 totals 13 residues.

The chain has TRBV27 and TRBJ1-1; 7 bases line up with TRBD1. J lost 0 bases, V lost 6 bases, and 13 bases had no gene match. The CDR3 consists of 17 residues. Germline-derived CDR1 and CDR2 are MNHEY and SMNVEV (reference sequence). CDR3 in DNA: TGTGCCAGCAGGGCCGACAGGGAAGGGGTTATGAACACTGAAGCTTTCTTT. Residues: CASRADREGVMNTEAFF.

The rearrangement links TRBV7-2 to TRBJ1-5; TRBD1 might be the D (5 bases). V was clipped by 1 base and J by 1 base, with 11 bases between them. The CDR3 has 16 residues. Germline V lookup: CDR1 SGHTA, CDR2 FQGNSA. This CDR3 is CASSLVGGMSNQPQHF. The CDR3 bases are TGTGCCAGCAGCTTAGTGGGGGGAATGAGCAATCAGCCCCAGCATTTT. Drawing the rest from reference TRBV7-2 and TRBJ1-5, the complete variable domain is GAGVSQSPSNKVTEKGKDVELRCDPISGHTALYWYRQSLGQGLEFLIYFQGNSAPDKSGLPSDRFSAERTGGSVSTLTIQRTQQEDSAVYLCASSLVGGMSNQPQHFGDGTRLSIL.

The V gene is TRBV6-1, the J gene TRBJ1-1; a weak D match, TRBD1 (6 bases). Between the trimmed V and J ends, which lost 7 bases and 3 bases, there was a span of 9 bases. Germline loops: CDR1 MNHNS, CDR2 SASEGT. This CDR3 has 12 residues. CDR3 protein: CASTQGHTEAFF. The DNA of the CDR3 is TGTGCCAGCACTCAGGGGCACACTGAAGCTTTCTTT.

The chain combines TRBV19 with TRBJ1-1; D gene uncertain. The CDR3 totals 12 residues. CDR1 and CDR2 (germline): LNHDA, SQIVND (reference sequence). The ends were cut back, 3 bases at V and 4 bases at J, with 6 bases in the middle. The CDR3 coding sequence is TGTGCCAGTAGTATCCCCGGCACTGAAGCTTTCTTT. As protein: CASSIPGTEAFF.

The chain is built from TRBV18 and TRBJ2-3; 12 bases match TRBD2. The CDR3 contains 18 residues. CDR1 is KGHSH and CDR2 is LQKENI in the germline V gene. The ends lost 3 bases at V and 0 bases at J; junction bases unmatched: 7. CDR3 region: CASSPLAGGRGSTDTQYF. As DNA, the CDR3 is TGTGCCAGCTCACCTCTAGCGGGGGGGCGCGGTAGCACAGATACGCAGTATTTT. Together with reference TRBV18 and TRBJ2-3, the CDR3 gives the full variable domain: NAGVMQNPRHLVRRRGQEARLRCSPMKGHSHVYWYRQLPEEGLKFMVYLQKENIIDESGMPKERFSAEFPKEGPSILRIQQVVRGDSAAYFCASSPLAGGRGSTDTQYFGPGTRLTVL.

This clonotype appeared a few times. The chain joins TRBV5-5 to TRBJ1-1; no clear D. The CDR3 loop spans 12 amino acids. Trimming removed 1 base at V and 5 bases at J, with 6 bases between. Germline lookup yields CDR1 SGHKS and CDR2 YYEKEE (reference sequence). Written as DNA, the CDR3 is TGTGCCAGCAGCTTGAGAGTAACTGAAGCTTTCTTT. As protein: CASSLRVTEAFF. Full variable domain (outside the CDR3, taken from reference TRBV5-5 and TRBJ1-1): DAGVTQSPTHLIKTRGQQVTLRCSPISGHKSVSWYQQVLGQGPQFIFQYYEKEERGRGNFPDRFSARQFPNYSSELNVNALLLGDSALYLCASSLRVTEAFFGQGTRLTVV.

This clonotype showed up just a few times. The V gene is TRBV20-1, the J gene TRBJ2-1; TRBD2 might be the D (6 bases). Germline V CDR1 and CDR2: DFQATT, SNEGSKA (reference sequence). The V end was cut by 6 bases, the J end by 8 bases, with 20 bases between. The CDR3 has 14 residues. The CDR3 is CSAPPGGETYEQFF. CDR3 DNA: TGCAGTGCGCCACCCGGCGGGGAGACATATGAGCAGTTCTTC.

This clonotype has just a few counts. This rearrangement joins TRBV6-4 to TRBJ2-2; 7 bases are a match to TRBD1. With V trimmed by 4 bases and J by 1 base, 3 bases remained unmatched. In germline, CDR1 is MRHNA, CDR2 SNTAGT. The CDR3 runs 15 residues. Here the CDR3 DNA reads TGTGCCAGCAGTGTAACAGGGGAGAACACCGGGGAGCTGTTTTTT. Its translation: CASSVTGENTGELFF.

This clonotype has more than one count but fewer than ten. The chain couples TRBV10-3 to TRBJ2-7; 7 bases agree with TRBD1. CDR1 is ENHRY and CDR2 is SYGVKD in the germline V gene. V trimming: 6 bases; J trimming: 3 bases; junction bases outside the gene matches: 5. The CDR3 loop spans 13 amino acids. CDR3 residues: CAIRDRRNYEQYF. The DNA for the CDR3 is TGTGCCATCAGGGACAGGCGGAACTACGAGCAGTACTTC.

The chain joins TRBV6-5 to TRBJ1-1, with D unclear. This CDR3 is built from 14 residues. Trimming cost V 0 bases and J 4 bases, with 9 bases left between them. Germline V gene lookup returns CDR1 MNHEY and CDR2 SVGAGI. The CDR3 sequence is CASSYSKGSTEAFF. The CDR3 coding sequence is TGTGCCAGCAGTTACTCGAAGGGATCCACTGAAGCTTTCTTT.

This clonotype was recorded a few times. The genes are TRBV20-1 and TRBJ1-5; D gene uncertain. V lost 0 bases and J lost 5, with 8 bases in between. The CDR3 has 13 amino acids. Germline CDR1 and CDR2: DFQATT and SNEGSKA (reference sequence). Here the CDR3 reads CSARDLKYQPQHF. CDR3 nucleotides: TGCAGTGCTAGAGATCTTAAGTATCAGCCCCAGCATTTT.

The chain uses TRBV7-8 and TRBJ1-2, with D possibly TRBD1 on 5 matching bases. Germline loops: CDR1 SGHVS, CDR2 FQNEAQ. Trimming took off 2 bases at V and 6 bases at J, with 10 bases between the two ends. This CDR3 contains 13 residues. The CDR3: CASSLSSGNGYTF. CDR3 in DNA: TGTGCCAGCAGCTTATCATCAGGGAATGGCTACACCTTC.

The DNA of the CDR3 is TGTGCCAGCTCACCAGACCAGAAAGCCGAAGCTTTCTTT. As protein: CASSPDQKAEAFF. The gene calls are TRBV18 and TRBJ1-1, with unresolved D. The CDR3 runs 13 residues. Trimming removed 2 bases at V and 8 bases at J, with 12 bases between. Germline V lookup: CDR1 KGHSH, CDR2 LQKENI.

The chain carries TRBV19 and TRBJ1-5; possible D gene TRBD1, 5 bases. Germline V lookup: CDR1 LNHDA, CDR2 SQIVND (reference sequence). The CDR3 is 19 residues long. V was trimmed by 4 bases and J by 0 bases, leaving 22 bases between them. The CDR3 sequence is CASSTQTSWGLHSNQPQHF. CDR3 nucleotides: TGTGCCAGTAGTACCCAAACCTCTTGGGGACTCCATAGCAATCAGCCCCAGCATTTT.

Written as DNA, the CDR3 is TGTGCCAGCAGCTTGGGGACAGCCTATGGCTACACCTTC. Translation: CASSLGTAYGYTF. This chain connects TRBV5-6 to TRBJ1-2; tentatively, D is TRBD1 (6 bases). CDR3 length: 13 amino acids. With 0 bases removed from V and 4 bases from J, the gap between germline ends came to 7 bases. Germline values: CDR1 SGHDT, CDR2 YYEEEE.